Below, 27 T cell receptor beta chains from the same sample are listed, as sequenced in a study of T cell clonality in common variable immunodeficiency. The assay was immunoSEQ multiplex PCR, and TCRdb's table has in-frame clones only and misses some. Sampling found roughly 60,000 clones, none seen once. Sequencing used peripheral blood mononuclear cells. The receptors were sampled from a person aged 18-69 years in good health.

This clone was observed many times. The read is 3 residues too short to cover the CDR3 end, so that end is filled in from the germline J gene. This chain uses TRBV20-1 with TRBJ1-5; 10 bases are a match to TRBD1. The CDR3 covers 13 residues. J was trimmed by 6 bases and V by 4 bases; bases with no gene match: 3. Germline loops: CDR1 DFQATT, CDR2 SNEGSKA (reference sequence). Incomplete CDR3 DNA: TGCAGTGCTACCCGACAGGGGGCTCAGCCC. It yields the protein CSATRQGAQP. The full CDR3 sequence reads CSATRQGAQPQHF.

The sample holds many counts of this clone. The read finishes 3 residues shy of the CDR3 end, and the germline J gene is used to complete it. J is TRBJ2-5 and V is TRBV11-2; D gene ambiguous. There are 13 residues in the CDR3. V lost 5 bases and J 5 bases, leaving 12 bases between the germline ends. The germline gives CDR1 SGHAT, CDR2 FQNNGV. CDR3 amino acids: CASSEFTVETQYF. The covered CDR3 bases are TGTGCCAGCAGCGAGTTTACGGTGGAGACC.

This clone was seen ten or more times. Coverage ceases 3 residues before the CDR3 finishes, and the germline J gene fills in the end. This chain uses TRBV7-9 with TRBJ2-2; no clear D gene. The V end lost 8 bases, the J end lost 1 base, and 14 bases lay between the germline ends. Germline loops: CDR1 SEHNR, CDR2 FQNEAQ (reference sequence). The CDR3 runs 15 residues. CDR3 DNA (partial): TGTGCCAGCCACGGGTCCCCCGGGAACACCGGGGAG. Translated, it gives CASHGSPGNTGE. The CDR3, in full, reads CASHGSPGNTGELFF.

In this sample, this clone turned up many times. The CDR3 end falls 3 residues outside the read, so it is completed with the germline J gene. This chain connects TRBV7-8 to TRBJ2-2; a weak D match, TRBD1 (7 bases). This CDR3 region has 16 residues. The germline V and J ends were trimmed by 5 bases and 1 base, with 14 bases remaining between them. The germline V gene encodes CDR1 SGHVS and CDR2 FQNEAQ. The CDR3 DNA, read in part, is TGTGCCAGCAGCGTTAACAGGGGAGGGAACACCGGGGAG. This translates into CASSVNRGGNTGE. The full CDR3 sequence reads CASSVNRGGNTGELFF.

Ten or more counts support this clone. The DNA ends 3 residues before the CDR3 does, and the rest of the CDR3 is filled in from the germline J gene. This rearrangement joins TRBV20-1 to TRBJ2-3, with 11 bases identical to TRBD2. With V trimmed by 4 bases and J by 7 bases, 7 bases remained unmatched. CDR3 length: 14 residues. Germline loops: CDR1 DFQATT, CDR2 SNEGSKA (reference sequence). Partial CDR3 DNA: TGCAGTGCTATCATACTAGCGGGAGTACATACG. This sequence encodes CSAIILAGVHT. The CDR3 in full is CSAIILAGVHTQYF.

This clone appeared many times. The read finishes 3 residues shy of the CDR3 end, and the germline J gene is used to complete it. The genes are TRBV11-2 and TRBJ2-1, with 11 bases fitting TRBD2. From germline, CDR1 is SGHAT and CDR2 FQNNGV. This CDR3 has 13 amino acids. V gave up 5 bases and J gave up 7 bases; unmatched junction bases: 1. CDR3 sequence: CASSPSGRNEQFF. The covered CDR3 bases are TGTGCCAGCAGCCCTAGCGGGAGGAATGAG.

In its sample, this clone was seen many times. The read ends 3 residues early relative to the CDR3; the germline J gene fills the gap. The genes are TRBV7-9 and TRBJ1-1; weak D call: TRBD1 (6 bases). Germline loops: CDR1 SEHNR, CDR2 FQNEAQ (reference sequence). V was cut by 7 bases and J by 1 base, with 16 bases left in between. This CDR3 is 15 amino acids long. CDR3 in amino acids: CASTWDKSPNTEAFF. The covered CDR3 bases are TGTGCCAGCACCTGGGACAAATCCCCGAACACTGAA.

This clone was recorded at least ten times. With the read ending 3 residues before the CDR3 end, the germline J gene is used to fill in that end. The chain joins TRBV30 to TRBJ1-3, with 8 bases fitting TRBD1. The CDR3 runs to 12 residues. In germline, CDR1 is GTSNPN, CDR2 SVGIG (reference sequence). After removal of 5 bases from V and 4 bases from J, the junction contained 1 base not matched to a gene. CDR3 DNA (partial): TGTGCCTGGGACAGGGGAGGAAACACC. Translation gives CAWDRGGNT. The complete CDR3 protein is CAWDRGGNTIYF.

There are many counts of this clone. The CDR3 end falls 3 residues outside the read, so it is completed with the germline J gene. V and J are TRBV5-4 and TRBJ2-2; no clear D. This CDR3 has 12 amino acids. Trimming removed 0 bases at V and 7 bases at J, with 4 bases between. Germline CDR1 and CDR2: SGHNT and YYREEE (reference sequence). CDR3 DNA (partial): TGTGCCAGCAGCTTGGAGGGCGGGGAG. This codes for CASSLEGGE. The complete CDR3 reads CASSLEGGELFF.

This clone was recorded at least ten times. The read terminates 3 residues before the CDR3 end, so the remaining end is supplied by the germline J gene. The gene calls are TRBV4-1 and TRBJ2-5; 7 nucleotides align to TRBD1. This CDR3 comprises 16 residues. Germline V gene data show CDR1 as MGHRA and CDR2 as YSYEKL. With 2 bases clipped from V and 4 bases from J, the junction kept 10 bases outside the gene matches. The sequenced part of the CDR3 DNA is TGCGCCAGCAGCCAAAACCCGGGACAGATTAGAGAGACC. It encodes CASSQNPGQIRET. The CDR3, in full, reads CASSQNPGQIRETQYF.

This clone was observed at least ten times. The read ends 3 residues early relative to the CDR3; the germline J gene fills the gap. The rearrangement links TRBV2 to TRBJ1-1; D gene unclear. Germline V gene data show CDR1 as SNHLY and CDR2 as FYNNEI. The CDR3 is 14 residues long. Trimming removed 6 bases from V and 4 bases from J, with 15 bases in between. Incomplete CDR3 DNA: TGTGCCAGCAGCGCGGTCGATTTAAGCACTGAA. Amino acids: CASSAVDLSTE. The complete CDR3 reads CASSAVDLSTEAFF.

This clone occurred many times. The sequenced part of the CDR3 DNA is TGTGCCAGCAGTTTGGGGGGTATGAACACCGGGGAG. It yields the protein CASSLGGMNTGE. The whole CDR3 is CASSLGGMNTGELFF. The V gene is TRBV28, the J gene TRBJ2-2; possible D gene TRBD2, 6 bases. The observed sequence ends 3 residues before the CDR3 terminus, with the missing tail filled in from the germline J gene. CDR1 is MDHEN and CDR2 is SYDVKM in the germline V gene. V lost 3 bases, J lost 1 base, and 9 bases lay in between. The CDR3 sequence is 15 residues long.

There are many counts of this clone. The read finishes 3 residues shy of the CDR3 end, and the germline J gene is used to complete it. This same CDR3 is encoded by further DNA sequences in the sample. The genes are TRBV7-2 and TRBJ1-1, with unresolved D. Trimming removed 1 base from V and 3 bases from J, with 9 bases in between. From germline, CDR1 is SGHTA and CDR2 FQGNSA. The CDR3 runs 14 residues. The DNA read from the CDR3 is TGTGCCAGCAGCTTAGGAGGGTGGGACACTGAA. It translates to CASSLGGWDTE. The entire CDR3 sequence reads CASSLGGWDTEAFF.

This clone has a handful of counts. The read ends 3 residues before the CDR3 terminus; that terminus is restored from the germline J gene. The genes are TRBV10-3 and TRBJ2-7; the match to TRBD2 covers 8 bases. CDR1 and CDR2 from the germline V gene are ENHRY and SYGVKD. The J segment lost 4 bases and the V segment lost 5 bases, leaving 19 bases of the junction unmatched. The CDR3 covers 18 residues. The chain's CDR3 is CAISQTGGTRRREYEQYF. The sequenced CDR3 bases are TGTGCCATCAGTCAGACGGGGGGGACAAGAAGACGGGAATACGAG.

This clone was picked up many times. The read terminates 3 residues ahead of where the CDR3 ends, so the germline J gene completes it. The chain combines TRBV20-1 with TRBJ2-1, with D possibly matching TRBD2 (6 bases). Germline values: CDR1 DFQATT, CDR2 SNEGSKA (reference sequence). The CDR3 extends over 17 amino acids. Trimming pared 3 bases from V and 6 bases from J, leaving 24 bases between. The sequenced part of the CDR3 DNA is TGCAGTGCTAGCTGGGCGGGATCGCCGAGAGTTACCAATGAG. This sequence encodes CSASWAGSPRVTNE. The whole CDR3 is CSASWAGSPRVTNEQFF.

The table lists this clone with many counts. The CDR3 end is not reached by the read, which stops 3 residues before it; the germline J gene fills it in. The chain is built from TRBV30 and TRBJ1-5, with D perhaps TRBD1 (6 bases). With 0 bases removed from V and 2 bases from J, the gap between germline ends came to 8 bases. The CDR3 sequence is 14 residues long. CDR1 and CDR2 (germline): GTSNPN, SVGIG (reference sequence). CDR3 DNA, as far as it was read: TGTGCCTGGAGTGTTAAGGGGGGCAATCAGCCC. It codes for CAWSVKGGNQP. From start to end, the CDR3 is CAWSVKGGNQPQHF.

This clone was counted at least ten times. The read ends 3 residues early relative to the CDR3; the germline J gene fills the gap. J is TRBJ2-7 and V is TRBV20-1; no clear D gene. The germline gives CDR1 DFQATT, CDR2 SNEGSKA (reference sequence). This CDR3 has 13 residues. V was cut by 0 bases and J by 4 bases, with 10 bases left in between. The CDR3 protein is CSARDPPTYEQYF. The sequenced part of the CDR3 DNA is TGCAGTGCTAGAGACCCCCCCACTTACGAG.

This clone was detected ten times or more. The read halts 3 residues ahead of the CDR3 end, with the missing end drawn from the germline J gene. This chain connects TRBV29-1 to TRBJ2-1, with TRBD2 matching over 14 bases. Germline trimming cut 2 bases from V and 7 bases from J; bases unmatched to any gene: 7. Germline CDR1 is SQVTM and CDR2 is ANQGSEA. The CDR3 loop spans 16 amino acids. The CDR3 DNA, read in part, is TGCAGCGTTGAACGTGGGACTAGCGGGAGAGGTAATGAG. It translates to CSVERGTSGRGNE. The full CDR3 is CSVERGTSGRGNEQFF.

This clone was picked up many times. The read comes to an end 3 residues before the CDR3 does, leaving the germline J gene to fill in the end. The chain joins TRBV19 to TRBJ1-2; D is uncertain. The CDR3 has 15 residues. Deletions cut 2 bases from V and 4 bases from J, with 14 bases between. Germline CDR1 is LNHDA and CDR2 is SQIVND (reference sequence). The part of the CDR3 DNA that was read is TGTGCCAGTAGTATACTGGCAGGAATCCTCTATGGC. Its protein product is CASSILAGILYG. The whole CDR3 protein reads CASSILAGILYGYTF. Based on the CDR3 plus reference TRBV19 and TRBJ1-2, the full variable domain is DGGITQSPKYLFRKEGQNVTLSCEQNLNHDAMYWYRQDPGQGLRLIYYSQIVNDFQKGDIAEGYSVSREKKESFPLTVTSAQKNPTAFYLCASSILAGILYGYTFGSGTRLTVV.

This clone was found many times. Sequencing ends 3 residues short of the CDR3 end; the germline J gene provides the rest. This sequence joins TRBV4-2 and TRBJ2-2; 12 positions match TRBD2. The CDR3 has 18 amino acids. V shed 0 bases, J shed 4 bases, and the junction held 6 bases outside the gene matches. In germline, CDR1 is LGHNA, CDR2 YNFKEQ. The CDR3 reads CASSQESQLAGGTGELFF. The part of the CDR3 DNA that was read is TGTGCCAGCAGCCAAGAATCCCAACTAGCGGGGGGCACCGGGGAG.

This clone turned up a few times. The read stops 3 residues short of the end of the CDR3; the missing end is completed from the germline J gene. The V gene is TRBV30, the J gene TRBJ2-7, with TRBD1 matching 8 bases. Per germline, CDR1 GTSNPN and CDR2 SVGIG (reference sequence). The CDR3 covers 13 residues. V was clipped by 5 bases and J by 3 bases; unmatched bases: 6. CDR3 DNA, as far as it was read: TGTGCCTGGGACAGGGGTTCACTCTACGAG. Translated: CAWDRGSLYE. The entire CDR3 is CAWDRGSLYEQYF.

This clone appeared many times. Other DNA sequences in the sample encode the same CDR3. Here the CDR3 reads CASSRLAGGYEQYF. Partial CDR3 DNA: TGTGCCAGCAGTCGGCTAGCGGGAGGGTACGAG. V is TRBV6-2 or TRBV6-3 and J is TRBJ2-7; 12 nucleotides match TRBD2. The read finishes 3 residues shy of the CDR3 end, and the germline J gene is used to complete it. With 5 bases clipped from V and 4 bases from J, the junction kept 3 bases outside the gene matches. Per germline, CDR1 MNHEY and CDR2 SVGEGT. The CDR3 length is 14 residues.

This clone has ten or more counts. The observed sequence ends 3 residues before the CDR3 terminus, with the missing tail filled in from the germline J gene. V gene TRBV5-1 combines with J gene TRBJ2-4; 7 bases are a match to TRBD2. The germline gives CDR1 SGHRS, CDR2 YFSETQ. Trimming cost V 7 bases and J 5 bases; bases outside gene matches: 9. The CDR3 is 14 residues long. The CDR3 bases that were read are TGCGCCAGCGGACCCGGACTAGGGGAAAACATT. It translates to CASGPGLGENI. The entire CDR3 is CASGPGLGENIQYF. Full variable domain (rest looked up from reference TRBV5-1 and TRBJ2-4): KAGVTQTPRYLIKTRGQQVTLSCSPISGHRSVSWYQQTPGQGLQFLFEYFSETQRNKGNFPGRFSGRQFSNSRSEMNVSTLELGDSALYLCASGPGLGENIQYFGAGTRLSVL.

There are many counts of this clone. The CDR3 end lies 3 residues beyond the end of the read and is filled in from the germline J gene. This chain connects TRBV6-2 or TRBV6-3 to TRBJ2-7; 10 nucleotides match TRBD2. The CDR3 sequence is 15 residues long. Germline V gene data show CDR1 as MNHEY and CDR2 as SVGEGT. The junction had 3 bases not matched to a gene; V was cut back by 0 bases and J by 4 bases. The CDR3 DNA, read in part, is TGTGCCAGCAGTTACTCGCCTAGCGGGAGTTACGAG. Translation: CASSYSPSGSYE. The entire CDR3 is CASSYSPSGSYEQYF.

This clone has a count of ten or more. Incomplete CDR3 DNA: TGCGCCAGCAGCGCGGGGGACAGGGGGTTCTACGAG. It is translated as CASSAGDRGFYE. The entire CDR3 reads CASSAGDRGFYEQYF. The chain couples TRBV5-1 to TRBJ2-7; TRBD1 matches 11 bases. The DNA ends 3 residues before the CDR3 does, and the rest of the CDR3 is filled in from the germline J gene. The CDR3 covers 15 residues. Germline V CDR1 and CDR2: SGHRS, YFSETQ. Losses at the gene ends were 4 bases for V and 3 bases for J; bases not matched to a gene: 6.

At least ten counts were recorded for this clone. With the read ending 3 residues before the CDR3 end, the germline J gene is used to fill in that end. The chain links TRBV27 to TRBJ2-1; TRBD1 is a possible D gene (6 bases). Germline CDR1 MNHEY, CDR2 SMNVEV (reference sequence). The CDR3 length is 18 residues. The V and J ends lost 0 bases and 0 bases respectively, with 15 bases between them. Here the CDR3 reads CASSLSGPAGVSYNEQFF. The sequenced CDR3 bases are TGTGCCAGCAGTTTATCGGGGCCCGCAGGGGTCTCCTACAATGAG.

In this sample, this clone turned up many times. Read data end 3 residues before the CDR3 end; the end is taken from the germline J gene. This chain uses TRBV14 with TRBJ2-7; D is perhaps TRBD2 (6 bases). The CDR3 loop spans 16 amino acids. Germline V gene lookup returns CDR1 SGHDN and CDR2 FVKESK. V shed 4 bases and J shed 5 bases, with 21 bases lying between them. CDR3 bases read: TGTGCCAGCAGCCGCTTAGCTCGGGGGAGCACGAACGAG. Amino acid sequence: CASSRLARGSTNE. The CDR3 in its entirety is CASSRLARGSTNEQYF.